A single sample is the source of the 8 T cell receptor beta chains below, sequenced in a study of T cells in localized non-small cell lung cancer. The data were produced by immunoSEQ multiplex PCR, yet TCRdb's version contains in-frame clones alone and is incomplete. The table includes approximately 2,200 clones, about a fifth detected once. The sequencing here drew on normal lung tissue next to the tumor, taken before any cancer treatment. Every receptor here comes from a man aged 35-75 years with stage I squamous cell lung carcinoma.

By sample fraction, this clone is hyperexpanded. The CDR3 coding sequence is TGTGCCAGCAGTACACACACACTTAACTCTGGAAACACCATATATTTT. Translating gives CASSTHTLNSGNTIYF. This chain links TRBV28 with TRBJ1-3; the D is unclear. The CDR3 contains 16 residues. The V and J ends lost 5 bases and 0 bases respectively, with 14 bases between them. The V gene's germline CDR1 is MDHEN and CDR2 SYDVKM.

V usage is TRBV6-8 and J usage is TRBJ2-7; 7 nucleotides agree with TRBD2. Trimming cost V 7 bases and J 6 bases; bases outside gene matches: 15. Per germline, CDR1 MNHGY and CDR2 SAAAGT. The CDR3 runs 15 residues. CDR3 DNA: TGTGCCAGCATGTGGGCGGGGGACCCTTACGGCGAGCAGTACTTC. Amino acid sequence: CASMWAGDPYGEQYF.

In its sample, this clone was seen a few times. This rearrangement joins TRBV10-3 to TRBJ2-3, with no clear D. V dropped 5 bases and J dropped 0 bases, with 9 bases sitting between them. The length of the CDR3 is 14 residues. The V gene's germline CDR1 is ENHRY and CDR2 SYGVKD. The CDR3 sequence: CAISPEPSTDTQYF. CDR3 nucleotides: TGTGCCATCAGTCCAGAGCCTAGCACAGATACGCAGTATTTT.

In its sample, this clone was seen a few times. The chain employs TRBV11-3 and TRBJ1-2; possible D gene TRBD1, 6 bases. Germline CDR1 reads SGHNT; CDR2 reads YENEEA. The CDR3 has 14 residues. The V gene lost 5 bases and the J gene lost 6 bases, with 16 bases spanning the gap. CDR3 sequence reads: CASSQGPDSDGYTF. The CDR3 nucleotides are TGTGCCAGCAGCCAGGGGCCTGACTCGGATGGCTACACCTTC.

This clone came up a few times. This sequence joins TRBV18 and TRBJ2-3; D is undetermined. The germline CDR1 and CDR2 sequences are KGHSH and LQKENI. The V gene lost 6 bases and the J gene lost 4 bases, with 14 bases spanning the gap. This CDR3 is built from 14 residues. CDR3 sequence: CASSPRLDADTQYF. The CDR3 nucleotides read TGTGCCAGCTCGCCCCGGCTGGATGCAGATACGCAGTATTTT.

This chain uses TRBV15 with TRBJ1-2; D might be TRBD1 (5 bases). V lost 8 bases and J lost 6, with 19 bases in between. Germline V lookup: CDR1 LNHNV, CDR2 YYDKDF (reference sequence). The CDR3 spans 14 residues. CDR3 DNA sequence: TGTGCCACCGGCACCCGACAGAACTTTGATGGCTACACCTTC. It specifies CATGTRQNFDGYTF.

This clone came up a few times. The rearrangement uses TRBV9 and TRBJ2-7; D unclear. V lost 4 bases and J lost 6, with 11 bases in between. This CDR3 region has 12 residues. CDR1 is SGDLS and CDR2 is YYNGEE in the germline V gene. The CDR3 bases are TGTGCCAGCAGCATCGTGAGTCGCGAGCAGTACTTC. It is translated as CASSIVSREQYF.

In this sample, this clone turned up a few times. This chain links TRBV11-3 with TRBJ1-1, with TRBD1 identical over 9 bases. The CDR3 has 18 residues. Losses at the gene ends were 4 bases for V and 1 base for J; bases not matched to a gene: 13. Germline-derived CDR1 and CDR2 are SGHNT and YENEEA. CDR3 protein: CASSSQQGAPVKNTEAFF. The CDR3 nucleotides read TGTGCCAGCAGCTCCCAACAGGGGGCGCCGGTTAAGAACACTGAAGCTTTCTTT.